The 8 T cell receptor beta chains in this list originate from one sample, sequenced in a study of OX40 agonist ivuxolimab in advanced cancers. TCRdb's table, derived via immunoSEQ multiplex PCR, lists solely in-frame clones and lacks some. The sample contains tens of thousands of clones, approximately 87% of which appear only once. Sequencing was performed on CD4+ or CD8+ T cells sorted from blood, taken in a trial of the OX40 agonist ivuxolimab. Receptors originate from an adult with an advanced solid tumor such as melanoma, head and neck, liver or kidney cancer.

V is TRBV13 and J is TRBJ1-2; 9 bases agree with TRBD1. This CDR3 is built from 18 residues. V trimming: 7 bases; J trimming: 1 base; junction bases outside the gene matches: 16. CDR1 and CDR2 from the germline V gene are PRHDT and FYEKMQ (reference sequence). CDR3 sequence reads: CASTKKRGTGPLNYGYTF. In DNA form, the CDR3 reads TGTGCCAGCACCAAAAAGCGCGGGACAGGGCCTCTTAACTATGGCTACACCTTC.

The chain joins TRBV18 to TRBJ2-7; tentatively, D is TRBD1 (5 bases). The CDR3 runs to 14 residues. V lost 4 bases and J 0 bases, leaving 10 bases between the germline ends. The germline V gene has CDR1 KGHSH and CDR2 LQKENI. The CDR3 is CASSQGHSSYEQYV. The CDR3 region has the DNA TGTGCCAGCTCACAAGGACACAGCTCCTACGAGCAGTACGTC.

The chain combines TRBV30 with TRBJ1-2; D uncertain. Germline V CDR1 and CDR2: GTSNPN, SVGIG (reference sequence). The V and J ends lost 1 base and 8 bases respectively, with 14 bases between them. This CDR3 contains 13 residues. The CDR3 nucleotides are TGTGCCTGGAGTGACGACCGTAACCACGGCTACACCTTC. The encoded protein is CAWSDDRNHGYTF.

In nucleotides, the CDR3 is TGTGCCAGCAGCAGGGACAGGTACACTGAAGCTTTCTTT. Residues: CASSRDRYTEAFF. The chain recombines TRBV7-2 with TRBJ1-1; TRBD1 matches 8 bases. From germline, CDR1 is SGHTA and CDR2 FQGNSA. This CDR3 region has 13 residues. The ends lost 5 bases at V and 3 bases at J; junction bases unmatched: 2.

This clone was seen a handful of times. The V and J genes are TRBV7-2 and TRBJ2-7, with 10 nucleotides matching TRBD1. V lost 5 bases, J lost 0 bases, and 10 bases stayed unmatched. Germline V gene lookup returns CDR1 SGHTA and CDR2 FQGNSA. The CDR3 contains 17 residues. The CDR3 sequence: CASSLGQGDPASYEQYF. DNA for the CDR3: TGTGCCAGCAGCCTTGGACAGGGGGACCCAGCCTCCTACGAGCAGTACTTC.

This chain connects TRBV27 to TRBJ2-5; D is uncertain. CDR3 length: 14 residues. Between the trimmed V and J ends, which lost 6 bases and 3 bases, there was a span of 14 bases. Germline assignment: CDR1 MNHEY and CDR2 SMNVEV (reference sequence). CDR3 in DNA: TGTGCCAGCAGCCTTAGCTGGACGAAAGAGACCCAGTACTTC. Its translation is CASSLSWTKETQYF.

The chain recombines TRBV27 with TRBJ2-5; D tentatively fits TRBD1 or TRBD2 (5 bases each). Germline values: CDR1 MNHEY, CDR2 SMNVEV (reference sequence). The V and J ends lost 6 bases and 5 bases respectively, with 16 bases between them. The length of the CDR3 is 14 residues. The CDR3 region has the DNA TGTGCCAGCAGCCCTCCAGGGTGGGGGGAGACCCAGTACTTC. It yields the protein CASSPPGWGETQYF.

The chain employs TRBV5-1 and TRBJ2-2; no reliable D call. V was clipped by 0 bases and J by 5 bases, with 11 bases between them. The CDR3 consists of 15 residues. Germline lookup yields CDR1 SGHRS and CDR2 YFSETQ. CDR3 loop: CASSLEGRRTGELFF. DNA for the CDR3: TGCGCCAGCAGCTTGGAAGGGCGCAGGACCGGGGAGCTGTTTTTT.